This T cell receptor beta chain was observed in a study of blood T cell repertoires in COVID-19. The assay was immunoSEQ multiplex PCR, and TCRdb's table has in-frame clones only and misses some. The sample has over 150,000 clones, 80% to 90% seen once; the top ten hold around 2%. CDR1 is SNHLY and CDR2 is FYNNEI in the germline V gene. V was pared by 3 bases and J by 3 bases, with 5 bases of the junction left unmatched. The CDR3 totals 15 residues. The clonotype comes from a woman of 80 years or more with acute or convalescent COVID-19. V and J are TRBV2 and TRBJ1-1; 9 positions match TRBD1. The source material was peripheral blood. CDR3 protein: CASSEDRGGYTEAFF. The CDR3 DNA follows: TGTGCCAGCAGTGAGGACAGGGGAGGCTACACTGAAGCTTTCTTT.